This entry features one T cell receptor beta chain sequence. The germline gives CDR1 SGHRS, CDR2 YFSETQ. CDR3 size: 15 residues. The V gene end was trimmed by 0 bases and the J gene end by 1 base; junction bases not matched to a gene: 3. Each cell subset's genomic DNA was divided evenly among several immunoSEQ plates. Sequencing used immunoSEQ multiplex PCR; TCRdb keeps in-frame clones, though not all of them. The data show approximately 1.5 million clones, approximately 98.5% seen once. These data belong to a study of shared clonotypes between healthy human individuals. As for the study in general: Per-donor plates numbered three CD4 naive, three CD4 memory, two CD8 naive and one CD8 memory.

Healthy and HIV-negative, the adult donors had no recent acute infections or vaccinations. This chain links TRBV5-1 with TRBJ2-5; TRBD2 agrees at 7 bases. The source is a young man in good health. Input material: naive CD4+ T cells sorted from blood. The subset was: CD45RA+ positively selected. This CDR3 reads CASSLATSSQETQYF. The CDR3 bases are TGCGCCAGCAGCTTGGCGACTAGCAGCCAAGAGACCCAGTACTTC.